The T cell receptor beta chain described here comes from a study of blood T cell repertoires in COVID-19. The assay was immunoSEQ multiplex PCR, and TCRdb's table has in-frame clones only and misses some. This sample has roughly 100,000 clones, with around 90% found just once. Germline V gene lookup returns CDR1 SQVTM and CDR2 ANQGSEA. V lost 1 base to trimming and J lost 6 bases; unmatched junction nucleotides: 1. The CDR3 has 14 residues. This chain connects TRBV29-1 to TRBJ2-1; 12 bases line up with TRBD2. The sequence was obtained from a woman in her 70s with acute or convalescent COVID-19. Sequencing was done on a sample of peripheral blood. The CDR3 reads CSVEASGRANEQFF. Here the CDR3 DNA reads TGCAGCGTTGAAGCTAGCGGGAGGGCCAATGAGCAGTTCTTC.